These 11 T cell receptor beta chains share one sample of origin, sequenced in a study of cytomegalovirus exposure and HLA in healthy donors. The PCR was carried out with 60 Vbeta primers and 13 Jbeta primers. TCRdb's copy holds only in-frame clones and misses some; the assay was immunoSEQ multiplex PCR. The sample includes approximately 130,000 clones, 64% of them seen just once. Material: PBMCs. These receptors all stem from a woman aged 40 to 49 in good health and CMV-seronegative.

This chain connects TRBV2 to TRBJ2-7; 9 positions agree with TRBD1. Germline V gene data show CDR1 as SNHLY and CDR2 as FYNNEI. The V gene end was trimmed by 7 bases and the J gene end by 5 bases; junction bases not matched to a gene: 9. The length of the CDR3 is 14 residues. The CDR3 DNA sequence: TGTGCCAGCACCTCGGGGGACAGGGTAAACGAGCAGTACTTC. Its translation: CASTSGDRVNEQYF. Supplemented by reference TRBV2 and TRBJ2-7, the full variable domain reads EPEVTQTPSHQVTQMGQEVILRCVPISNHLYFYWYRQILGQKVEFLVSFYNNEISEKSEIFDDQFSVERPDGSNFTLKIRSTKLEDSAMYFCASTSGDRVNEQYFGPGTRLTVT.

The chain couples TRBV4-2 to TRBJ1-1; the match to TRBD1 covers 7 bases. CDR1 is LGHNA, CDR2 YNFKEQ, per germline. CDR3 length: 15 amino acids. V dropped 3 bases and J dropped 0; count of bases not matched to a gene: 4. The CDR3: CASSQGRGMNTEAFF. CDR3 nucleotide sequence: TGTGCCAGCAGCCAGGGCAGGGGGATGAACACTGAAGCTTTCTTT.

V and J are TRBV19 and TRBJ1-2; D is undetermined. The CDR3 contains 9 residues. The V end lost 11 bases, the J end lost 8 bases, and 9 bases lay between the germline ends. Germline V gene data show CDR1 as LNHDA and CDR2 as SQIVND (reference sequence). The CDR3: CAPSRGYTF. The CDR3 DNA is TGTGCCCCTAGCCGGGGCTACACCTTC.

This clone was counted a few times. This sequence joins TRBV6-1 and TRBJ2-5; D perhaps matches TRBD1 (6 bases). Germline CDR1 reads MNHNS; CDR2 reads SASEGT. The germline V and J ends were trimmed by 5 bases and 5 bases, with 18 bases remaining between them. The CDR3 runs to 15 residues. The CDR3 loop is CASSPGSGVRETQYF. CDR3 coding DNA: TGTGCCAGCAGTCCCGGTTCAGGGGTAAGGGAGACCCAGTACTTC.

The chain employs TRBV7-2 and TRBJ2-2; 7 bases line up with TRBD2. The V gene's germline CDR1 is SGHTA and CDR2 FQGNSA. CDR3 size: 13 residues. With V trimmed by 5 bases and J by 7 bases, 4 bases remained unmatched. Here the CDR3 DNA reads TGTGCCAGCAGCCCTCGGGGGGTCGGGGAGCTGTTTTTT. This sequence encodes CASSPRGVGELFF.

The J gene is TRBJ1-5, the V gene TRBV29-1; D is possibly TRBD1 (5 bases). The germline V and J ends were trimmed by 6 bases and 0 bases, with 12 bases remaining between them. The CDR3 runs to 14 residues. The germline CDR1 and CDR2 sequences are SQVTM and ANQGSEA. This CDR3 is CSVAQGYSNQPQHF. CDR3 sequence (DNA): TGCAGCGTCGCCCAGGGTTATAGCAATCAGCCCCAGCATTTT.

The V gene is TRBV9, the J gene TRBJ1-6; TRBD1 is a possible D gene (6 bases). This CDR3 is built from 15 residues. The germline V and J ends were trimmed by 3 bases and 5 bases, with 12 bases remaining between them. CDR1 and CDR2 from the germline V gene are SGDLS and YYNGEE. In nucleotides, the CDR3 is TGTGCCAGCAGCGGGGGGGGCGGACATAATTCACCCCTCCACTTT. This translates into CASSGGGGHNSPLHF.

The V call is TRBV23-1, the J call TRBJ2-7; TRBD2 matches at 8 bases. TRBV23-1 is sorted into the ORF group, with uncertain function. The J segment lost 6 bases and the V segment lost 6 bases, leaving 7 bases of the junction unmatched. CDR3 length equals 13 residues. The CDR3 coding sequence is TGCGCCAGCAGAATCGGCGGGGGGTCCGAGCAGTACTTC. Translation: CASRIGGGSEQYF.

This chain connects TRBV29-1 to TRBJ2-5; TRBD2 aligns across 16 bases. The ends lost 7 bases at V and 5 bases at J; junction bases unmatched: 10. The CDR3 loop spans 16 amino acids. CDR1 and CDR2 (germline): SQVTM, ANQGSEA. The CDR3 region has the DNA TGCAGCGGGGGACTAGCGGGGGGGAGGGATGCCGAGACCCAGTACTTC. Residues: CSGGLAGGRDAETQYF.

This chain joins TRBV5-1 and TRBJ1-1; no reliable D call. Trimming pared 3 bases from V and 0 bases from J, leaving 12 bases between. Germline V gives CDR1 SGHRS, CDR2 YFSETQ. CDR3 length: 15 amino acids. CDR3 sequence (DNA): TGCGCCAGCAGCTACCGGGCAGCGGTGAACACTGAAGCTTTCTTT. As protein: CASSYRAAVNTEAFF.

J is TRBJ2-3 and V is TRBV10-1; 9 bases are shared with TRBD1. The length of the CDR3 is 14 residues. V was pared by 8 bases and J by 1 base, with 4 bases of the junction left unmatched. In germline, CDR1 is WNHNN, CDR2 SYGVQD (reference sequence). The CDR3 here is CASGDRDGTDTQYF. Here the CDR3 DNA reads TGCGCCAGCGGGGACAGGGACGGCACAGATACGCAGTATTTT.